The 28 T cell receptor beta chains below all came from one sample that was sequenced in a study of CD8 T cells in ankylosing spondylitis. TCRdb reprocessed the 5' RACE reads with MiXCR, giving one entry per CDR3 protein. The table has 150,000 to 250,000 distinct CDR3 sequences, roughly 13% seen once. Sequencing input: blood, either unsorted or a sorted T cell fraction (not recorded which). These receptors all come from a male donor with ankylosing spondylitis or in good health (not recorded which).

The chain uses TRBV7-9 and TRBJ2-3; 8 bases fit TRBD1. CDR3 length: 15 residues. Germline-derived CDR1 and CDR2 are SEHNR and FQNEAQ (reference sequence). Trimming removed 3 bases from V and 4 bases from J; junction bases left unmatched: 6. The CDR3 DNA reads TGTGCCAGCAGCTTCCGTCAGGGGGCTTCAGATACGCAGTATTTT. This sequence encodes CASSFRQGASDTQYF. The entire variable domain, with the rest obtained from reference TRBV7-9 and TRBJ2-3, is as follows: DTGVSQNPRHKITKRGQNVTFRCDPISEHNRLYWYRQTLGQGPEFLTYFQNEAQLEKSRLLSDRFSAERPKGSFSTLEIQRTEQGDSAMYLCASSFRQGASDTQYFGPGTRLTVL.

There are many counts of this clonotype. The chain employs TRBV7-9 and TRBJ2-2, with no clear D. The V and J ends lost 1 base and 7 bases respectively, with 7 bases between them. Germline V CDR1 and CDR2: SEHNR, FQNEAQ (reference sequence). The CDR3 length is 13 residues. Written as DNA, the CDR3 is TGTGCCAGCAGCTTAGGTGGCAACGGGGAGCTGTTTTTT. It codes for CASSLGGNGELFF.

This clonotype came up a few times. V is TRBV4-1 and J is TRBJ2-7; D ambiguous. This CDR3 has 14 residues. The V end was cut by 1 base, the J end by 5 bases, with 12 bases between. Germline CDR1 and CDR2: MGHRA and YSYEKL. The CDR3 loop is CASSQVLLKNEQYF. For the CDR3, the DNA is TGCGCCAGCAGCCAAGTGCTCCTTAAAAACGAGCAGTACTTC.

This chain links TRBV7-2 with TRBJ1-1, with D maybe TRBD1 (5 bases). The germline V gene encodes CDR1 SGHTA and CDR2 FQGNSA. The V gene lost 3 bases and the J gene lost 3 bases, with 11 bases spanning the gap. The CDR3 is 14 residues long. CDR3: CASSFGRADTEAFF. The DNA of the CDR3 is TGTGCCAGCAGCTTTGGCAGGGCGGACACTGAAGCTTTCTTT.

This clonotype has ten or more counts. The chain is built from TRBV27 and TRBJ1-1; TRBD1 is a possible D gene (6 bases). CDR1 and CDR2 (germline): MNHEY, SMNVEV (reference sequence). V lost 5 bases, J lost 5 bases, and 12 bases lay in between. This CDR3 has 13 amino acids. The CDR3 here is CASSATGKTEAFF. The CDR3 region has the DNA TGTGCCAGCAGTGCCACAGGGAAAACTGAAGCTTTCTTT.

The CDR3 protein is CATSRVGSNEQYF. In DNA, the CDR3 is TGTGCCACCAGCAGGGTTGGCTCGAACGAGCAGTACTTC. The chain links TRBV15 to TRBJ2-7; D is undetermined. CDR3 length: 13 residues. V dropped 3 bases and J dropped 5 bases, with 11 bases sitting between them. Germline CDR1 LNHNV, CDR2 YYDKDF (reference sequence).

This clonotype was observed a handful of times. The V and J genes are TRBV21-1 and TRBJ2-6. TRBV21-1 is shown as a pseudogene. CDR3 length: 18 residues. The chain's CDR3 is CASSKGNEKDSGANVLTF. CDR3 in DNA: TGTGCCAGCAGCAAAGGGAACGAGAAGGACTCTGGGGCCAACGTCCTGACTTTC.

The gene calls are TRBV6-1 and TRBJ1-1, with a tentative D call TRBD1 (5 bases). Germline loops: CDR1 MNHNS, CDR2 SASEGT. This CDR3 has 15 amino acids. Trimming removed 2 bases from V and 1 base from J, with 11 bases in between. The CDR3 DNA is TGTGCCAGCAGTGAAAATCAGGGCAGGAACACTGAAGCTTTCTTT. This gives the protein CASSENQGRNTEAFF.

This chain uses TRBV10-1 with TRBJ1-1; the match to TRBD1 covers 9 bases. The ends lost 2 bases at V and 1 base at J; junction bases unmatched: 2. Per germline, CDR1 WNHNN and CDR2 SYGVQD (reference sequence). The CDR3 contains 15 residues. DNA for the CDR3: TGCGCCAGCAGTGAGATACAGGGGGCGAACACTGAAGCTTTCTTT. Its protein product is CASSEIQGANTEAFF.

This clonotype came up a few times. The CDR3 is CASSFRGRWAFF. In nucleotides, the CDR3 is TGTGCCAGCAGTTTCAGGGGCCGTTGGGCTTTCTTT. This chain connects TRBV12-3 or TRBV12-4 to TRBJ1-1, with a tentative D call TRBD1 (6 bases). CDR3 size: 12 residues. V was clipped by 3 bases and J by 11 bases, with 13 bases between them.

In its sample, this clonotype was seen a few times. This chain joins TRBV9 and TRBJ1-4; D is perhaps TRBD1 (5 bases). Germline loops: CDR1 SGDLS, CDR2 YYNGEE. The CDR3 is 13 amino acids. Deletions cut 3 bases from V and 8 bases from J, with 11 bases between. CDR3 nucleotides: TGTGCCAGCAGCGGCCGGGGGGACGAAAAACTGTTTTTT. This gives the protein CASSGRGDEKLFF.

In this sample, this clonotype turned up a few times. The rearrangement joins TRBV11-2 to TRBJ1-1; D ambiguous. Trimming removed 1 base at V and 7 bases at J, with 13 bases between. The CDR3 contains 14 residues. The V gene's germline CDR1 is SGHAT and CDR2 FQNNGV. The CDR3 bases are TGTGCCAGCAGCTTAGTTCCGCCCTGGAATGAAGCTTTCTTT. This encodes CASSLVPPWNEAFF.

J is TRBJ2-1 and V is TRBV19; 8 nucleotides line up with TRBD1. The germline CDR1 and CDR2 sequences are LNHDA and SQIVND (reference sequence). This CDR3 is 15 amino acids long. The ends lost 7 bases at V and 5 bases at J; junction bases unmatched: 10. The CDR3 loop is CASTPGQGGHNEQFF. CDR3 nucleotides: TGTGCCAGTACACCTGGACAGGGTGGCCACAATGAGCAGTTCTTC.

This clonotype appeared a few times. J is TRBJ1-2 and V is TRBV7-2; weak D call: TRBD1 (5 bases). The germline gives CDR1 SGHTA, CDR2 FQGNSA. The CDR3 consists of 13 residues. V lost 1 base to trimming and J lost 8 bases, with 11 bases between them. The CDR3 nucleotides read TGTGCCAGCAGCTTAGTGGAGCGGGACGGCTACACCTTC. Translated, it gives CASSLVERDGYTF.

The J gene is TRBJ2-3, the V gene TRBV4-1; 7 bases map to TRBD1. V gave up 3 bases and J gave up 2 bases; unmatched junction bases: 2. The CDR3 is 14 amino acids. Per germline, CDR1 MGHRA and CDR2 YSYEKL. The CDR3 loop is CASSHDRDTDTQYF. In nucleotides, the CDR3 is TGCGCCAGCAGCCACGACAGGGACACAGATACGCAGTATTTT.

As regards this clonotype: One junction end disagrees with the germline gene, perhaps due to a read error. The chain links TRBV20-1 to TRBJ2-1; the match to TRBD2 covers 13 bases. The CDR3 has 14 amino acids. Germline V gene sequence: CDR1 DFQATT, CDR2 SNEGSKA (reference sequence). The CDR3 region is CSARDAPTSGGARF. Here the CDR3 DNA reads TGCAGTGCTAGAGACGCCCCAACTAGCGGGGGGGCCAGATTC.

V is TRBV14 and J is TRBJ2-3; D ambiguous. Germline CDR1 SGHDN, CDR2 FVKESK. V lost 1 base and J lost 6, with 5 bases in between. The CDR3 totals 12 residues. CDR3 region: CASSQGYDTQYF. The CDR3 bases are TGTGCCAGCAGCCAAGGGTACGATACGCAGTATTTT. Based on the CDR3 plus reference TRBV14 and TRBJ2-3, the full variable domain is EAGVTQFPSHSVIEKGQTVTLRCDPISGHDNLYWYRRVMGKEIKFLLHFVKESKQDESGMPNNRFLAERTGGTYSTLKVQPAELEDSGVYFCASSQGYDTQYFGPGTRLTVL.

The table lists this clonotype with a few counts. The chain carries TRBV7-9 and TRBJ2-1; TRBD2 agrees at 10 bases. Germline V lookup: CDR1 SEHNR, CDR2 FQNEAQ (reference sequence). The CDR3 covers 15 residues. Trimming took 3 bases from V and 2 from J; bases not matched to a gene: 1. In nucleotides, the CDR3 is TGTGCCAGCAGCTTCCTAGCGGGGGCCTACAATGAGCAGTTCTTC. Protein: CASSFLAGAYNEQFF.

In its sample, this clonotype was seen a few times. The rearrangement links TRBV5-1 to TRBJ2-2; TRBD2 agrees at 10 bases. The CDR3 loop spans 14 amino acids. Germline lookup yields CDR1 SGHRS and CDR2 YFSETQ. Unmatched junction bases numbered 6, after V lost 9 bases and J lost 4 bases. This CDR3 reads CATGLADFTGELFF. CDR3 bases: TGCGCCACTGGACTAGCGGACTTCACCGGGGAGCTGTTTTTT.

This clonotype was found a few times. V and J are TRBV12-3 or TRBV12-4 and TRBJ2-1; D unclear. The V and J ends lost 6 bases and 5 bases respectively, with 14 bases between them. The CDR3 spans 14 residues. CDR3 sequence (DNA): TGTGCCAGCAGGTTGCCCATTCAACACAATGAGCAGTTCTTC. Translating it yields CASRLPIQHNEQFF.

This clonotype appeared a few times. The J gene is TRBJ1-5, the V gene TRBV10-3; 9 bases align to TRBD1. The germline gives CDR1 ENHRY, CDR2 SYGVKD. The CDR3 totals 18 residues. V dropped 8 bases and J dropped 0; count of bases not matched to a gene: 14. The CDR3 here is CAIGSGTGSNPSNQPQHF. CDR3 DNA: TGTGCCATCGGCTCCGGGACAGGGAGTAACCCTAGCAATCAGCCCCAGCATTTT.

V and J are TRBV4-2 and TRBJ2-1, with 7 bases lining up with TRBD2. V was pared by 3 bases and J by 13 bases, with 15 bases of the junction left unmatched. The CDR3 is made up of 15 amino acids. Germline CDR1 reads LGHNA; CDR2 reads YNFKEQ. The DNA for the CDR3 is TGTGCCAGCAGCCAGTTGGGGTTCGGGCGGGAGCAACAGTTCTTC. Translation: CASSQLGFGREQQFF.

The genes are TRBV15 and TRBJ2-1; no clear D gene. V was pared by 7 bases and J by 5 bases, with 15 bases between. The CDR3 totals 14 residues. In germline, CDR1 is LNHNV, CDR2 YYDKDF (reference sequence). The CDR3 DNA sequence: TGTGCCACCACCGTCGGAACCCCACACAATGAGCAGTTCTTC. It specifies CATTVGTPHNEQFF.

The sample holds a few counts of this clonotype. This rearrangement joins TRBV3-1 to TRBJ1-1; D perhaps matches TRBD1 (5 bases). CDR1 and CDR2 (germline): LGHDT, YNNKEL (reference sequence). V dropped 0 bases and J dropped 1 base, with 9 bases sitting between them. The CDR3 extends over 15 amino acids. The CDR3 spells CASSQEPGRNTEAFF. Here the CDR3 DNA reads TGTGCCAGCAGCCAAGAGCCAGGGAGGAACACTGAAGCTTTCTTT.

This chain connects TRBV27 to TRBJ2-7; a weak D match, TRBD2 (6 bases). Germline assignment: CDR1 MNHEY and CDR2 SMNVEV (reference sequence). This CDR3 is 15 amino acids long. V lost 3 bases to trimming and J lost 7 bases, with 19 bases between them. CDR3 sequence: CASSFGGVPVPEQYF. In DNA, the CDR3 is TGTGCCAGCAGTTTTGGCGGGGTCCCCGTCCCGGAGCAGTACTTC.

The CDR3 DNA follows: TGTGCCACCAGCTCCCTCTTGGGACAGGGGAGGTACGAGCAGTACTTC. This codes for CATSSLLGQGRYEQYF. The V gene is TRBV15, the J gene TRBJ2-7; TRBD1 aligns across 10 bases. Trimming at V came to 5 bases and at J to 4 bases, leaving 11 bases not matched to a gene. This CDR3 spans 16 amino acids. Looked up from germline, CDR1 is LNHNV and CDR2 is YYDKDF (reference sequence).

The chain is built from TRBV9 and TRBJ2-1, with D maybe TRBD2 (5 bases). The germline V gene encodes CDR1 SGDLS and CDR2 YYNGEE. The length of the CDR3 is 11 residues. Trimming took 3 bases from V and 10 from J, leaving 8 bases between them. Here the CDR3 DNA reads TGTGCCAGCAGCGCCCGGGGAGAGCAGTTCTTC. Translated, it gives CASSARGEQFF.

This clonotype came up a few times. This chain joins TRBV4-1 and TRBJ2-3, with 11 bases aligning to TRBD2. The germline V gene has CDR1 MGHRA and CDR2 YSYEKL. V gave up 5 bases and J gave up 5 bases; unmatched junction bases: 6. The CDR3 runs to 15 residues. Here the CDR3 reads CASSYVGLAEDTQYF. Here the CDR3 DNA reads TGCGCCAGCAGCTACGTGGGACTAGCGGAAGATACGCAGTATTTT.